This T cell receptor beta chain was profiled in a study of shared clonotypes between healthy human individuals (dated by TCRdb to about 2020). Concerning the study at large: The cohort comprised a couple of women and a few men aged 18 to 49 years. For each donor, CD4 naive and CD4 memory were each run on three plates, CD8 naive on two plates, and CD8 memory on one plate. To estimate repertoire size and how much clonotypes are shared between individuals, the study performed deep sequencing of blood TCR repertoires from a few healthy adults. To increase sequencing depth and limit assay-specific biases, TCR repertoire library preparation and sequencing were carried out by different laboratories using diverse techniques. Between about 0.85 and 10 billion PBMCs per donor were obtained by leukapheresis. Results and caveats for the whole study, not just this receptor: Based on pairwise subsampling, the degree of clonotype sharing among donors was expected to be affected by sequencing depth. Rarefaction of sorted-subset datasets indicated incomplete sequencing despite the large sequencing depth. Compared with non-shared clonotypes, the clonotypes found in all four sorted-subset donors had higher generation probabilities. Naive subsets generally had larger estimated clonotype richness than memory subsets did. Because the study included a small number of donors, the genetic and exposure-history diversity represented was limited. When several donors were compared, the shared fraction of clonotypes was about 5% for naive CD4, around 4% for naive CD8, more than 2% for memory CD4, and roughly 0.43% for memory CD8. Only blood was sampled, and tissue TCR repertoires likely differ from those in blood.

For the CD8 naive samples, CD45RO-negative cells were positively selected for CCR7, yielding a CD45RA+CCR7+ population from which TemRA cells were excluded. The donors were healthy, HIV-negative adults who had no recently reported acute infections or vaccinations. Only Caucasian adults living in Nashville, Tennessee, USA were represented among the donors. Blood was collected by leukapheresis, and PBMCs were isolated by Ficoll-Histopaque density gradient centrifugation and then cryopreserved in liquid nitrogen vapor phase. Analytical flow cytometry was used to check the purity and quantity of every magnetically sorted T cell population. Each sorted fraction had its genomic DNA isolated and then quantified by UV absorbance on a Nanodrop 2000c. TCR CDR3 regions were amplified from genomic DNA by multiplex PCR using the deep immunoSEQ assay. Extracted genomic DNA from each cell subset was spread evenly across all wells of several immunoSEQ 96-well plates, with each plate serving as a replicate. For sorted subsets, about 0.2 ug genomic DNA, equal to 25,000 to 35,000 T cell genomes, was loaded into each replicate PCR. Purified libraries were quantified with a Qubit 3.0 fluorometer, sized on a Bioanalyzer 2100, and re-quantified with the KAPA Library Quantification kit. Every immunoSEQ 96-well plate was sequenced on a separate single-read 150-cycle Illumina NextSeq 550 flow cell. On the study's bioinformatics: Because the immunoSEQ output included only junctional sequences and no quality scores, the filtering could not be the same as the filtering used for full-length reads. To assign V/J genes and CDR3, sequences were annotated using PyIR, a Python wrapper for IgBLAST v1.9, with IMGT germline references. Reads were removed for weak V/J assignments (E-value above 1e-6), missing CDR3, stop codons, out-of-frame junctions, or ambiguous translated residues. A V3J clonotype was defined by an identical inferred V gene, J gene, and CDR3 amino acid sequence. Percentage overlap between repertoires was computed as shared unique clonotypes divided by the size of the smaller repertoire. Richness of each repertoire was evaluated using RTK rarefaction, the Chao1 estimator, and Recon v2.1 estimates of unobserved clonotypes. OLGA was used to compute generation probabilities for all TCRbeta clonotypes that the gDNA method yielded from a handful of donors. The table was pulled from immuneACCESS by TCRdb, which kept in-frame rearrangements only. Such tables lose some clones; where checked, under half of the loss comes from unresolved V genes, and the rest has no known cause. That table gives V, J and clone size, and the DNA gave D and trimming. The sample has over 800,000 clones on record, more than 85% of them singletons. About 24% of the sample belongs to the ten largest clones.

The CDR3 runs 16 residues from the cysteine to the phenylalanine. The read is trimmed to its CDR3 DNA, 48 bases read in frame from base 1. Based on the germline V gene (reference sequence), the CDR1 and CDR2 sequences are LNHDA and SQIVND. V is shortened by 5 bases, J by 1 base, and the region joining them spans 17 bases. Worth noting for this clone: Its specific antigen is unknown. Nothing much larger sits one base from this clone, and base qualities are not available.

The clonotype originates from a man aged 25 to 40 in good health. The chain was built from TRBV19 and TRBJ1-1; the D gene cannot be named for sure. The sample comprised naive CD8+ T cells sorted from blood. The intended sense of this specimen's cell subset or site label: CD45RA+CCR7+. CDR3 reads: CASSSLLATRNTEAFF. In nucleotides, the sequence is TGTGCCAGTAGTTCACTCCTAGCGACAAGGAACACTGAAGCTTTCTTT.